This TCR beta chain was documented in a study of OX40 agonist ivuxolimab in advanced cancers. About the study: Patients were over 65% male with ages roughly 20 to 80, mean around 58. Prior therapy, whether anti-PD-1, anti-PD-L1 or anti-CTLA-4, was allowed, and roughly 44% had some.

The repertoire was sequenced with immunoSEQ multiplex PCR; TCRdb's copy has only in-frame clones and lacks some. The data contain approximately 17,000 clones, more than 65% of them seen just once; the ten biggest clones take up roughly 44%. Germline V gene data show CDR1 as MNHNS and CDR2 as SASEGT. Trimming took off 2 bases at V and 5 bases at J, with 18 bases between the two ends. CDR3 length: 16 residues. Autoimmune disease history or systemic immunosuppression meant exclusion. Baseline, cycle 4 day 1, and cycle 7 day 1 were the blood sampling points. The rearrangement uses TRBV6-1 and TRBJ2-5; TRBD1 might be the D (5 bases). The specimen was CD4+ or CD8+ T cells sorted from blood, collected in a trial of the OX40 agonist ivuxolimab. The sequence was obtained from an adult with an advanced solid tumor such as melanoma, head and neck, liver or kidney cancer. The chain's CDR3 is CASSEWDRGDEETQYF. CDR3 nucleotide sequence: TGTGCCAGCAGTGAATGGGATAGGGGCGATGAGGAGACCCAGTACTTC.